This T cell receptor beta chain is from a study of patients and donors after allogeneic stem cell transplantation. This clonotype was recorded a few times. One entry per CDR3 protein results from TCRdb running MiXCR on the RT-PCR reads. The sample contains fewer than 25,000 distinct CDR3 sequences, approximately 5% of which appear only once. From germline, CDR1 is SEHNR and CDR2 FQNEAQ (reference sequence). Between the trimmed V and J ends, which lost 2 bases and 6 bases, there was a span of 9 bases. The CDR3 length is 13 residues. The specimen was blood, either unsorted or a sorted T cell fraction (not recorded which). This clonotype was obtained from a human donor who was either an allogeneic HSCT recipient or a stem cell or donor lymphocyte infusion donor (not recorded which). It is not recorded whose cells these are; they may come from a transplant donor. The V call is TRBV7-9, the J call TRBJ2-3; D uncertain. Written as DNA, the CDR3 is TGTGCCAGCAGCTTATCGCTAATGGATACGCAGTATTTT. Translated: CASSLSLMDTQYF.